Listed below are T cell receptor beta chains from one sample, sequenced in a study of cytomegalovirus exposure and HLA in healthy donors. Sequencing was performed with immunoSEQ multiplex PCR; in TCRdb, only in-frame clones are kept and a portion is missing. The repertoire holds around 40,000 clones, with 66% as singletons. The sequenced material came from PBMCs. The origin of the receptors is a man aged 45 to 65 in good health and CMV-seropositive. The CDR3 runs from the conserved cysteine through the conserved F or W. The D gene is left open where the match is weak. Size is stated for part of the rows, as once, few or many counts, or as a class when the clone is expanded.

V gene: TRBV7-2; D gene: TRBD1; clone size: NA; J gene: TRBJ1-2; CDR3 DNA: TGTGCCAGCAGCTTTACCCAGGGACAGTCCTATGGCTACACCTTC; CDR3 protein: CASSFTQGQSYGYTF
V gene: TRBV6-1; D gene: NA; clone size: few; J gene: TRBJ1-6; CDR3 DNA: TGTGCCAGCAGTGATACGAGCTCCTATAATTCACCCCTCCACTTT; CDR3 protein: CASSDTSSYNSPLHF
V gene: TRBV5-6; D gene: NA; clone size: NA; J gene: TRBJ1-2; CDR3 DNA: TGTGCCAGCAGCCTAGCTAGCGTCGGCTATGGCTACACCTTC; CDR3 protein: CASSLASVGYGYTF
V gene: TRBV2; D gene: TRBD1; clone size: NA; J gene: TRBJ1-1; CDR3 DNA: TGTGCCAGCAGTGTTAGCAGGGACAGGGGCAACACTGAAGCTTTCTTT; CDR3 protein: CASSVSRDRGNTEAFF
V gene: TRBV7-9; D gene: TRBD2; clone size: once; J gene: TRBJ2-1; CDR3 DNA: TGTGCCAGCAGCTTAGGCGGGGGTTACAATGAGCAGTTCTTC; CDR3 protein: CASSLGGGYNEQFF
V gene: TRBV29-1; D gene: TRBD2; clone size: NA; J gene: TRBJ2-1; CDR3 DNA: TGCAGCGTTGAGCGCGGGACTAGCGTAGTCAATGAGCAGTTCTTC; CDR3 protein: CSVERGTSVVNEQFF
V gene: TRBV28; D gene: TRBD1; clone size: NA; J gene: TRBJ1-2; CDR3 DNA: TGTGCCAGCAGTTCTTCCGGGACAGCTAGCTATGGCTACACCTTC; CDR3 protein: CASSSSGTASYGYTF
V gene: TRBV12-5; D gene: NA; clone size: NA; J gene: TRBJ1-5; CDR3 DNA: TGTGCTAGTGGTTTCACTTCCAATCAGCCCCAGCATTTT; CDR3 protein: CASGFTSNQPQHF
V gene: TRBV5-4; D gene: TRBD1; clone size: few; J gene: TRBJ2-7; CDR3 DNA: TGTGCCAGCAGCGCTAGGACAGGCTCCCCCTACGAGCAGTACTTC; CDR3 protein: CASSARTGSPYEQYF
V gene: TRBV4-2; D gene: TRBD2; clone size: NA; J gene: TRBJ2-1; CDR3 DNA: TGTGCCAGCAGATCAGAGCGGGGGGTCTACAATGAGCAGTTCTTC; CDR3 protein: CASRSERGVYNEQFF
V gene: TRBV4-2; D gene: TRBD1; clone size: NA; J gene: TRBJ2-5; CDR3 DNA: TGTGCCAGCAGCCGAGAAGGGACAGGCACCCAAGAGACCCAGTACTTC; CDR3 protein: CASSREGTGTQETQYF
V gene: TRBV5-1; D gene: TRBD1; clone size: NA; J gene: TRBJ1-1; CDR3 DNA: TGCGCCAGCAGCACGGGACAGGGGGTCAAGAACACTGAAGCTTTCTTT; CDR3 protein: CASSTGQGVKNTEAFF
V gene: TRBV6-5; D gene: NA; clone size: NA; J gene: TRBJ1-2; CDR3 DNA: TGTGCCAGCAGTTACCGGGGGGGCCAAGGCTACACCTTC; CDR3 protein: CASSYRGGQGYTF
V gene: TRBV28; D gene: NA; clone size: NA; J gene: TRBJ2-1; CDR3 DNA: TGTGCCAGCAGTTTATTCCGGGTGACTGAGCAGTTCTTC; CDR3 protein: CASSLFRVTEQFF